This T cell receptor (beta chain) appears in the sequencing data of a study of T cells after posttransplantation cyclophosphamide. Study outcomes and limitations: Recipient CMV seropositivity and CMV reactivation strongly tracked TRB clonality. Donor CD8+ memory clones often dominated recipient blood repertoires at later times.

In the case of this clone: Its target is not known.

Generated by immunoSEQ multiplex PCR, the TCRdb table keeps only in-frame clones and is missing some. Seen here are 10,000 to 15,000 clones, about 83% observed once, and the top ten hold around 0.8%. The related graft donor's blood sample was taken on the day of bone marrow donation. The germline gives CDR1 MNHEY, CDR2 SVGAGI. The trim removed 2 bases at V and 4 bases at J, leaving 2 bases unmatched. CDR3 length: 15 residues. The chain joins TRBV6-5 to TRBJ2-3, with 11 bases that match TRBD2. The receptor was derived from a man aged 50 to 60 in good health, CMV-negative, and a related stem cell transplant donor. Sequenced: memory CD4+ T cells sorted from PBMCs. CDR3 sequence (DNA): TGTGCCAGCAGTTACCGGGGACTAGCGGCAGATACGCAGTATTTT. Amino acid sequence: CASSYRGLAADTQYF.